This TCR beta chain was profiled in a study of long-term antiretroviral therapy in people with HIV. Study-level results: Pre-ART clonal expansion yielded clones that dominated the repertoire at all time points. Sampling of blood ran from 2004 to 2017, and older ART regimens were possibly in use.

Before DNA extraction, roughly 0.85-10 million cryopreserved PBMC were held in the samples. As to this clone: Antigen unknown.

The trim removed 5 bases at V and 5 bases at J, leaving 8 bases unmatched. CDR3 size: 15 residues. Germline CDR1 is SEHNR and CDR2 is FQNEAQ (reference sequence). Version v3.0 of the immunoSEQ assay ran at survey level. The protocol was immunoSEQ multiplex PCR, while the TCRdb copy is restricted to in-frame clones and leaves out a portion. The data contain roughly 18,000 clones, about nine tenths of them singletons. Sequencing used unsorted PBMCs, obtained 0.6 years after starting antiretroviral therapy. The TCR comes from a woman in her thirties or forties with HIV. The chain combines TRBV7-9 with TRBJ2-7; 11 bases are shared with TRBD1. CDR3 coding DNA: TGTGCCAGCAGCCCGTGGACAGGGGGCATGGACGAGCAGTACTTC. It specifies CASSPWTGGMDEQYF.